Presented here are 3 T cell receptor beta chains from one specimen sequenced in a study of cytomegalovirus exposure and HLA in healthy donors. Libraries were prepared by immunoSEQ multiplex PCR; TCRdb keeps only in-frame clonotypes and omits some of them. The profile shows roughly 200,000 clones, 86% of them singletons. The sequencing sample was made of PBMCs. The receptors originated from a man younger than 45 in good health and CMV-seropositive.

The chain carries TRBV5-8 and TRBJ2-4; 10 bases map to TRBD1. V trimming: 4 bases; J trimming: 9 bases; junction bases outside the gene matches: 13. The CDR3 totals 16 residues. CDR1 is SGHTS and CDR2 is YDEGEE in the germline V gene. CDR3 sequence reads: CASSLGQGRSWVIQYF. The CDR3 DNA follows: TGTGCCAGCAGCCTGGGACAGGGGAGGAGTTGGGTCATTCAGTACTTC.

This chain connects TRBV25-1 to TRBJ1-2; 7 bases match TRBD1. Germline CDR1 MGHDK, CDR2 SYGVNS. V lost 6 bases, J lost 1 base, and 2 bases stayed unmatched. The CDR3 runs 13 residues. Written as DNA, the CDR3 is TGTGCCAGCAGAGGGACAGATAACTATGGCTACACCTTC. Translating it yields CASRGTDNYGYTF.

The CDR3 loop is CASSSELTGTGNEQFF. The CDR3 nucleotides read TGTGCCAGCAGCTCCGAACTGACAGGGACCGGCAATGAGCAGTTCTTC. The rearrangement uses TRBV7-6 and TRBJ2-1; 7 nucleotides line up with TRBD1. The V segment lost 4 bases and the J segment 6 bases; nucleotides outside the gene matches: 12. The CDR3 is 16 residues long. From germline, CDR1 is SGHVS and CDR2 FNYEAQ.